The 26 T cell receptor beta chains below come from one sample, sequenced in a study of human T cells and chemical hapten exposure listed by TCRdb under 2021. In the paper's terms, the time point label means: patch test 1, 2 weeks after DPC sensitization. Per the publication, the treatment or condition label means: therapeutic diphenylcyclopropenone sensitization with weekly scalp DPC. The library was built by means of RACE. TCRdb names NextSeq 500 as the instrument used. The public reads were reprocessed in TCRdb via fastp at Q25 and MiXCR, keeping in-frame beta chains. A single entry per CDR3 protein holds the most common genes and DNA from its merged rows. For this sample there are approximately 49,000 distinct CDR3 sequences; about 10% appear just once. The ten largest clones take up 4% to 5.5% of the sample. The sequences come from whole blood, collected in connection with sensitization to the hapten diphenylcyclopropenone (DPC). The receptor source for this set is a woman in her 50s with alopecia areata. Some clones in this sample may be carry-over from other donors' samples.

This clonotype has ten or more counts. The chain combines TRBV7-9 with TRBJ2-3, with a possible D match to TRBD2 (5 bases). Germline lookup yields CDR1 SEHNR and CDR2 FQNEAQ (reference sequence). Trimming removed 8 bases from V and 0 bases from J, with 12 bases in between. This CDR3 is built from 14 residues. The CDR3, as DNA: TGTGCCAGCCTGGCAGGCGGGAGCACAGATACGCAGTATTTT. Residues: CASLAGGSTDTQYF. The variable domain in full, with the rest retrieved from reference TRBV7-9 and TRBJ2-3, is DTGVSQNPRHKITKRGQNVTFRCDPISEHNRLYWYRQTLGQGPEFLTYFQNEAQLEKSRLLSDRFSAERPKGSFSTLEIQRTEQGDSAMYLCASLAGGSTDTQYFGPGTRLTVL.

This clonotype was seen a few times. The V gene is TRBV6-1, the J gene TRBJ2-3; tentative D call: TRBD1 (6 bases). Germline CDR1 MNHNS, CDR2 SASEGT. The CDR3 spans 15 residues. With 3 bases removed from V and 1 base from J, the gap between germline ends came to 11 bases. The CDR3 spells CASSDWAGGTDTQYF. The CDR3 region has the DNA TGTGCCAGCAGTGATTGGGCAGGGGGCACAGATACGCAGTATTTT.

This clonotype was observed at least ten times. The CDR3 coding sequence is TGCGCCAGCAGCCCCGGGACAAATTACAATGAGCAGTTCTTC. Protein: CASSPGTNYNEQFF. The genes are TRBV10-2 and TRBJ2-1, with D maybe TRBD1 (6 bases). CDR1 is WSHSY, CDR2 SAAADI, per germline. There are 14 residues in the CDR3. Between the trimmed V and J ends, which lost 6 bases and 4 bases, there was a span of 13 bases.

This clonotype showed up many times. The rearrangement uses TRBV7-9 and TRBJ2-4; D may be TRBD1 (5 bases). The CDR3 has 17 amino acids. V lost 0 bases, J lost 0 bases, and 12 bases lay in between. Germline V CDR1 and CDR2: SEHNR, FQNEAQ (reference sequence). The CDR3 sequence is CASSLASLQVAKNIQYF. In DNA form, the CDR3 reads TGTGCCAGCAGCTTAGCATCCCTACAGGTAGCCAAAAACATTCAGTACTTC.

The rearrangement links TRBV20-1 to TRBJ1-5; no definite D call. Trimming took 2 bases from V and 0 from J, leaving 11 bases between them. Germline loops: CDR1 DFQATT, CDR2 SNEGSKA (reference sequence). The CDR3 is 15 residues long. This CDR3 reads CSARRALYSNQPQHF. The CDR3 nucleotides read TGCAGTGCTAGACGGGCGCTTTATAGCAATCAGCCCCAGCATTTT.

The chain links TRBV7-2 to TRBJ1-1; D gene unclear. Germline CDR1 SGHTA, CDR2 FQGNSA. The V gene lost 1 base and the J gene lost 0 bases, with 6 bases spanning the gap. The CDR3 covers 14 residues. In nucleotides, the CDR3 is TGTGCCAGCAGCTTAGTCAGGATGAACACTGAAGCTTTCTTT. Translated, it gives CASSLVRMNTEAFF. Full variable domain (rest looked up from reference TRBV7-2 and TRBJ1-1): GAGVSQSPSNKVTEKGKDVELRCDPISGHTALYWYRQSLGQGLEFLIYFQGNSAPDKSGLPSDRFSAERTGGSVSTLTIQRTQQEDSAVYLCASSLVRMNTEAFFGQGTRLTVV.

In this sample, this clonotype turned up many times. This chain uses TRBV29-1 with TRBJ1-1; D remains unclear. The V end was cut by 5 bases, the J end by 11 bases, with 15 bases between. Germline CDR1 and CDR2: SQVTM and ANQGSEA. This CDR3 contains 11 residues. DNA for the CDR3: TGCAGCGTTCAGGAAGGGCAAGGGGCTTTCTTT. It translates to CSVQEGQGAFF.

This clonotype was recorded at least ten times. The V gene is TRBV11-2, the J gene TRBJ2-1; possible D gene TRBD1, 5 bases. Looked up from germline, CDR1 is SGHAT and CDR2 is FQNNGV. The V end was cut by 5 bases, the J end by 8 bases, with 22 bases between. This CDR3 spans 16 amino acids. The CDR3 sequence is CASSRSRTILGDEQFF. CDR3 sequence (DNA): TGTGCCAGCAGCCGGTCCCGGACCATTTTAGGGGATGAGCAGTTCTTC.

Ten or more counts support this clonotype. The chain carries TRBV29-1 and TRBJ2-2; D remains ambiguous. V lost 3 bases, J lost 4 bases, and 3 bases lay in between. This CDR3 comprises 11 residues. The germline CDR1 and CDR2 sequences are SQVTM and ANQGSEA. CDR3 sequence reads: CSVEVTGELFF. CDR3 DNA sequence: TGCAGCGTTGAGGTCACCGGGGAGCTGTTTTTT.

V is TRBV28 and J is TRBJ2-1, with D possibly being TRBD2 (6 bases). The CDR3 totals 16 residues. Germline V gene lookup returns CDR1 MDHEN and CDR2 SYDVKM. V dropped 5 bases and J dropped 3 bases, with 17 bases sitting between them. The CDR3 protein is CASSLSSGTRYNEQFF. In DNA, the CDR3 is TGTGCCAGCAGTCTGAGCTCCGGGACTCGCTACAATGAGCAGTTCTTC. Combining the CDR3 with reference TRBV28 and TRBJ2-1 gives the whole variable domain DVKVTQSSRYLVKRTGEKVFLECVQDMDHENMFWYRQDPGLGLRLIYFSYDVKMKEKGDIPEGYSVSREKKERFSLILESASTNQTSMYLCASSLSSGTRYNEQFFGPGTRLTVL.

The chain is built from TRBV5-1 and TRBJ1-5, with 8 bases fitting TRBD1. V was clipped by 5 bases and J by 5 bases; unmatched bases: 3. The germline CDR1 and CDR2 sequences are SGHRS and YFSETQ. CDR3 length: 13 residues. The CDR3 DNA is TGCGCCAGCAGAGAGACAGGGGATCAGCCCCAGCATTTT. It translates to CASRETGDQPQHF.

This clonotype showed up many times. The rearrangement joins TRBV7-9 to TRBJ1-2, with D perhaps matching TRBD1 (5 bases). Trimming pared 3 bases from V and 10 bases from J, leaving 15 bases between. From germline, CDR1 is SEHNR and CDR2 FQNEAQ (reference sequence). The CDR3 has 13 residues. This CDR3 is CASSFRDRGIYTF. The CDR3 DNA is TGTGCCAGCAGCTTCCGAGACAGAGGAATCTACACCTTC.

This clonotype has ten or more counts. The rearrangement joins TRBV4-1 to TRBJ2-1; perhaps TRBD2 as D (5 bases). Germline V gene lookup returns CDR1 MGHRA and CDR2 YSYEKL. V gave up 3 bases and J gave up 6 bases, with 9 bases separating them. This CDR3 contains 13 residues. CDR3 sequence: CASSQRVRNEQFF. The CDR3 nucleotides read TGCGCCAGCAGCCAGAGGGTCCGCAATGAGCAGTTCTTC.

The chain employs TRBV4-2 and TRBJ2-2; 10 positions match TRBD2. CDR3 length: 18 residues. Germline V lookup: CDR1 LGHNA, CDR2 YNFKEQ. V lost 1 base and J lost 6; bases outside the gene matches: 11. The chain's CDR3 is CASSQGPLAGVRPGELFF. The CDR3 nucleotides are TGTGCCAGCAGCCAAGGCCCTCTAGCGGGAGTCAGGCCCGGGGAGCTGTTTTTT.

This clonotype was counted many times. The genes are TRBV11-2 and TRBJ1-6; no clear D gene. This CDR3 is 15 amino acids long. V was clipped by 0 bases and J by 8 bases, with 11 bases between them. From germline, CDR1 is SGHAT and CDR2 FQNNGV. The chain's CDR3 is CASSLEASGYSPLHF. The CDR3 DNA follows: TGTGCCAGCAGCTTAGAGGCTTCGGGGTATTCACCCCTCCACTTT.

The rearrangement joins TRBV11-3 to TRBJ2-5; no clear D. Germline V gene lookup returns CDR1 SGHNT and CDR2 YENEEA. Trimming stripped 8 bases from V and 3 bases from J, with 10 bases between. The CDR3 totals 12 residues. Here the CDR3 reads CASGQTKETQYF. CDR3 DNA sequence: TGTGCCAGCGGCCAAACCAAAGAGACCCAGTACTTC.

DNA for the CDR3: TGCGCCAGCAGCCCGATGCTAGGTACAGATACGCAGTATTTT. Its translation: CASSPMLGTDTQYF. The V gene is TRBV5-1, the J gene TRBJ2-3; the D is unclear. The CDR3 length is 14 residues. CDR1 is SGHRS, CDR2 YFSETQ, per germline. V was clipped by 4 bases and J by 3 bases, with 12 bases between them.

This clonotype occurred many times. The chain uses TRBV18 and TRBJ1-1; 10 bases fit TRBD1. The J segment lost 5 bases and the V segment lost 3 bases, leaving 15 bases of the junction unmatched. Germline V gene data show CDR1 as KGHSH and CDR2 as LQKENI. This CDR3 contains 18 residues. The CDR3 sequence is CASSPGRWTGGRMTEAFF. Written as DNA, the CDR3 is TGTGCCAGCTCACCGGGTCGCTGGACAGGGGGGCGAATGACTGAAGCTTTCTTT.

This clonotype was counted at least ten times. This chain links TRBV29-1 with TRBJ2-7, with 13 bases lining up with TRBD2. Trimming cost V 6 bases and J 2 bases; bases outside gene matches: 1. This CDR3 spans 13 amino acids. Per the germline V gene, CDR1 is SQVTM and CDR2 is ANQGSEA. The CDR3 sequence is CSVGTSGTYEQYF. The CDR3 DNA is TGCAGCGTAGGGACTAGCGGGACCTACGAGCAGTACTTC.

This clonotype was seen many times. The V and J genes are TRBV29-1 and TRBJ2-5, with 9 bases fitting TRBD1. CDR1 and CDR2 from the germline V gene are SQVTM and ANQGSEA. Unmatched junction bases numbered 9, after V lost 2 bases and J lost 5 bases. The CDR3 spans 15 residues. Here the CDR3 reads CSVERTGTGLETQYF. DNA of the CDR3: TGCAGCGTTGAAAGGACCGGGACAGGGTTGGAGACCCAGTACTTC.

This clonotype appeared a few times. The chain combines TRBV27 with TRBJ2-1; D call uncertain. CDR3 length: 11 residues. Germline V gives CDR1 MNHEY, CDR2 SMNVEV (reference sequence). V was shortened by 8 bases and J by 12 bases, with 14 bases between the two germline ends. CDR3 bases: TGTGCCAGCGAATCCCCCGGCGGGCAGTTCTTC. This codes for CASESPGGQFF.

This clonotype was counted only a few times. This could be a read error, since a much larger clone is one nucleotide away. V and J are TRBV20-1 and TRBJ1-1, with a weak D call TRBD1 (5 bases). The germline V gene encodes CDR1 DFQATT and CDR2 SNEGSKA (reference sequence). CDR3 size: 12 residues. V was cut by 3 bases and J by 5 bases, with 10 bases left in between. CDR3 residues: CSASGGGTEAFF. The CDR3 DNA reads TGCAGTGCTAGTGGGGGTGGGACTGAAGCTTTCTTT.

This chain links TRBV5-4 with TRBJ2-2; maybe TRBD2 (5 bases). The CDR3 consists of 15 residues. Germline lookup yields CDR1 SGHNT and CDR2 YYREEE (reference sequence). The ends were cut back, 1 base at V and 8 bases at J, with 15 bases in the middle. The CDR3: CASSLLAGTRGELFF. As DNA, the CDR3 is TGTGCCAGCAGCTTGCTTGCGGGCACTAGGGGGGAGCTGTTTTTT.

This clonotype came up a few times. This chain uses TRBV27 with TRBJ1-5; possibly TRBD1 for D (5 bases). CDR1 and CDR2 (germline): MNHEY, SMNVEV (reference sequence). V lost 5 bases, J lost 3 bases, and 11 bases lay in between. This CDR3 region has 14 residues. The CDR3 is CASSGGGPNQPQHF. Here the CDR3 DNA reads TGTGCCAGCAGTGGGGGAGGGCCCAATCAGCCCCAGCATTTT.

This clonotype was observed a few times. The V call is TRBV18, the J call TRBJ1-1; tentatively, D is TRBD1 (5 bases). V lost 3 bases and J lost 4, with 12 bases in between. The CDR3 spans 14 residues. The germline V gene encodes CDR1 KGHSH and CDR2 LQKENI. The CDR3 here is CASSPGDVSTEAFF. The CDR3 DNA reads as TGTGCCAGCTCACCGGGGGATGTAAGCACTGAAGCTTTCTTT.

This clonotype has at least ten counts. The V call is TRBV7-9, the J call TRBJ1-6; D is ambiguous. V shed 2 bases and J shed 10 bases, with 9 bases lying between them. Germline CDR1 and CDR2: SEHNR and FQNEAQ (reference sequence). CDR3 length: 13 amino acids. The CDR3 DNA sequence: TGTGCCAGCAGCTTAAGGGCGGACTCACCCCTCCACTTT. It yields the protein CASSLRADSPLHF. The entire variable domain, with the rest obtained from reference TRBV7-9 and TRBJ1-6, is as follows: DTGVSQNPRHKITKRGQNVTFRCDPISEHNRLYWYRQTLGQGPEFLTYFQNEAQLEKSRLLSDRFSAERPKGSFSTLEIQRTEQGDSAMYLCASSLRADSPLHFGNGTRLTVT.